Below, 15 T cell receptor beta chains from the same sample are listed, as sequenced in a study of PD-1 blockade in classical Hodgkin lymphoma. This table comes from immunoSEQ multiplex PCR, and its TCRdb copy is limited to in-frame clones, with some not included. The sample shows under 70,000 clones, about 91% of them seen only once. All trial patients relapsed after autologous stem cell transplantation. The sequencing used peripheral blood mononuclear cells (PBMCs), collected at baseline. The receptor source for this set is a human donor with classical Hodgkin lymphoma.

This chain uses TRBV11-3 with TRBJ1-1; D perhaps matches TRBD1 (6 bases). Germline V CDR1 and CDR2: SGHNT, YENEEA. The CDR3 is 14 amino acids. The V gene lost 1 base and the J gene lost 1 base, with 7 bases spanning the gap. The CDR3, as DNA: TGTGCCAGCAGCTTAGCAGGGGCGAACACTGAAGCTTTCTTT. This translates into CASSLAGANTEAFF.

The chain joins TRBV6-1 to TRBJ1-1; D not resolved. The CDR3 extends over 14 amino acids. From germline, CDR1 is MNHNS and CDR2 SASEGT. Trimming took 1 base from V and 2 from J, leaving 8 bases between them. For the CDR3, the DNA is TGTGCCAGCAGTGAAGTGAAGGCCAACACTGAAGCTTTCTTT. Its translation: CASSEVKANTEAFF.

V and J are TRBV7-2 and TRBJ2-7; 8 bases match TRBD2. CDR3 length: 14 amino acids. Germline V CDR1 and CDR2: SGHTA, FQGNSA. V lost 4 bases and J lost 1; bases outside the gene matches: 3. The CDR3, as DNA: TGTGCCAGCAGCTCCCAGCGGGGGTCCTACGAGCAGTACTTC. Amino acids: CASSSQRGSYEQYF.

This chain joins TRBV5-4 and TRBJ1-5; 8 bases map to TRBD1. The V and J ends lost 4 bases and 0 bases, in that order; junction bases with no gene match: 6. The CDR3 is made up of 16 amino acids. From germline, CDR1 is SGHNT and CDR2 YYREEE (reference sequence). The CDR3: CASSLGGTGSNQPQHF. CDR3 in DNA: TGTGCCAGCAGCCTTGGCGGGACAGGTAGCAATCAGCCCCAGCATTTT.

The V call is TRBV30, the J call TRBJ2-5; D not certain. TRBJ2-7 explains the end of the DNA better; the J call may be wrong. In germline, CDR1 is GTSNPN, CDR2 SVGIG (reference sequence). The CDR3 sequence is 14 residues long. The CDR3: CAWSVQPSSYEQYF. In DNA, the CDR3 is TGTGCCTGGAGTGTACAGCCAAGTTCCTACGAGCAGTACTTC.

V gene TRBV25-1 combines with J gene TRBJ2-3; the match to TRBD1 covers 7 bases. Trimming at V came to 0 bases and at J to 6 bases, leaving 3 bases not matched to a gene. Looked up from germline, CDR1 is MGHDK and CDR2 is SYGVNS. The CDR3 totals 14 residues. CDR3 in DNA: TGTGCCAGCAGTGAATACTTCAGGGGGGATACGCAGTATTTT. Its translation is CASSEYFRGDTQYF.

The chain employs TRBV25-1 and TRBJ1-2; maybe TRBD1 (5 bases). Germline CDR1 MGHDK, CDR2 SYGVNS. Trimming took 2 bases from V and 3 from J, leaving 10 bases between them. There are 14 residues in the CDR3. The CDR3 region has the DNA TGTGCCAGCAGTGAACAGGGTTCCGACTATGGCTACACCTTC. It yields the protein CASSEQGSDYGYTF.

The chain joins TRBV19 to TRBJ2-7; 7 bases fit TRBD2. The germline V gene encodes CDR1 LNHDA and CDR2 SQIVND (reference sequence). Trimming cost V 6 bases and J 0 bases; bases outside gene matches: 5. The CDR3 is made up of 14 amino acids. The CDR3 region has the DNA TGTGCCAGTAGAGCCGCGGGGGTCTCCTACGAGCAGTACTTC. Translating it yields CASRAAGVSYEQYF.

The J gene is TRBJ1-5, the V gene TRBV7-9; D uncertain. The CDR3 extends over 13 amino acids. Trimming took 5 bases from V and 7 from J, leaving 12 bases between them. Germline assignment: CDR1 SEHNR and CDR2 FQNEAQ (reference sequence). The CDR3 DNA is TGTGCCAGCAGCGAAGCGGGTACGCAGCCCCAGCATTTT. Amino acids: CASSEAGTQPQHF.

The V call is TRBV7-3, the J call TRBJ2-7; TRBD2 matches at 11 bases. The V gene end was trimmed by 4 bases and the J gene end by 0 bases; junction bases not matched to a gene: 2. The CDR3 is 15 residues long. Germline V lookup: CDR1 SGHTA, CDR2 FQGTGA. DNA of the CDR3: TGTGCCAGCAGCTGGACTAGCGGGTCCTCCTACGAGCAGTACTTC. Residues: CASSWTSGSSYEQYF.

This chain links TRBV7-2 with TRBJ2-3; D is perhaps TRBD1 or TRBD2 (5 bases each). This CDR3 is built from 19 residues. CDR1 SGHTA and CDR2 FQGNSA come from the germline V gene. The germline V and J ends were trimmed by 5 bases and 0 bases, with 24 bases remaining between them. The CDR3 loop reads CASSATITRGPASTDTQYF. CDR3 nucleotide sequence: TGTGCCAGCAGCGCTACCATAACACGGGGCCCTGCTAGCACAGATACGCAGTATTTT.

The J gene is TRBJ2-5, the V gene TRBV5-1; D perhaps matches TRBD2 (5 bases). CDR3 length: 13 amino acids. Trimming left V 1 base short and J 9 bases short, with 13 bases between. From germline, CDR1 is SGHRS and CDR2 YFSETQ. CDR3 DNA: TGCGCCAGCAGCTTGCGTGGGGTGGAGGCCCAGTACTTC. Amino acids: CASSLRGVEAQYF.

This rearrangement joins TRBV11-2 to TRBJ2-3; weak D call: TRBD2 (5 bases). The CDR3 extends over 14 amino acids. With 5 bases removed from V and 2 bases from J, the gap between germline ends came to 11 bases. From germline, CDR1 is SGHAT and CDR2 FQNNGV. The CDR3 spells CASSRSTITDTQYF. CDR3 in DNA: TGTGCCAGCAGCCGGTCGACTATCACAGATACGCAGTATTTT. The complete variable domain, with remaining parts taken from reference TRBV11-2 and TRBJ2-3, reads EAGVAQSPRYKIIEKRQSVAFWCNPISGHATLYWYQQILGQGPKLLIQFQNNGVVDDSQLPKDRFSAERLKGVDSTLKIQPAKLEDSAVYLCASSRSTITDTQYFGPGTRLTVL.

This sequence joins TRBV19 and TRBJ2-7; the match to TRBD1 covers 9 bases. V dropped 3 bases and J dropped 2; count of bases not matched to a gene: 2. The CDR3 spans 14 residues. Germline CDR1 is LNHDA and CDR2 is SQIVND (reference sequence). CDR3 sequence reads: CASSIGTGTYEQYF. In DNA form, the CDR3 reads TGTGCCAGTAGTATTGGGACAGGGACCTACGAGCAGTACTTC.

The chain joins TRBV5-8 to TRBJ1-1; D is unresolved. The CDR3 is 12 residues long. Germline V gene sequence: CDR1 SGHTS, CDR2 YDEGEE. The V end lost 1 base, the J end lost 11 bases, and 12 bases lay between the germline ends. The CDR3 nucleotides read TGTGCCAGCAGCTTGATTTGGGAGGACGCTTTCTTT. Its translation is CASSLIWEDAFF.